This T cell receptor beta chain was found in a study of blood T cell repertoires in COVID-19. Study-level background: The cDNA or gDNA used as material had been derived from T cells, B-cell-depleted T cells, or PBMCs.

The CDR3 extends over 13 amino acids. The V end was cut by 0 bases, the J end by 8 bases, with 11 bases between. Germline V gene lookup returns CDR1 SGHNT and CDR2 YYREEE (reference sequence). Cohorts were assigned according to the clinical history that participants reported. Resolution of symptoms, clearance, or two negative PCRs was present in recovered Cohort 3 donors. Generated by immunoSEQ multiplex PCR, the TCRdb table keeps only in-frame clones and is missing some. The sample consists of 130,000 or so clones, over 80% of them appearing once. Input material: PBMCs or T cells enriched from blood (not recorded which). The sequence came from a woman aged 25 to 39 who had recovered from COVID-19. This chain connects TRBV5-4 to TRBJ1-2; D unclear. The CDR3 nucleotides are TGTGCCAGCAGCTTGGCCGGGGTTGGCGGCTACACCTTC. Its protein product is CASSLAGVGGYTF.